The 30 T cell receptor beta chains listed next were all sequenced from one sample in a study of blood T cell repertoires in COVID-19. Generated by immunoSEQ multiplex PCR, the TCRdb table keeps only in-frame clones and is missing some. This sample has under 95,000 clones, with 88% found just once. Material for sequencing was peripheral blood. The origin of the receptors is a human donor in a cohort sampled during active COVID-19.

The rearrangement links TRBV5-1 to TRBJ1-6; a weak D match, TRBD1 (6 bases). The CDR3 extends over 15 amino acids. V gave up 0 bases and J gave up 8 bases, with 12 bases separating them. Germline V gene data show CDR1 as SGHRS and CDR2 as YFSETQ. In nucleotides, the CDR3 is TGCGCCAGCAGCTTGGGTACAGGGAAGGATTCACCCCTCCACTTT. It specifies CASSLGTGKDSPLHF.

The chain has TRBV7-2 and TRBJ1-4; D is perhaps TRBD1 (5 bases). The V gene lost 1 base and the J gene lost 11 bases, with 23 bases spanning the gap. The CDR3 length is 17 residues. Per the germline V gene, CDR1 is SGHTA and CDR2 is FQGNSA. CDR3 residues: CASSLVSQGGPRRKLFF. The CDR3 DNA reads TGTGCCAGCAGCTTAGTGTCGCAGGGAGGACCCCGAAGGAAACTGTTTTTT.

V is TRBV25-1 and J is TRBJ1-2; TRBD1 agrees at 7 bases. Germline V gene sequence: CDR1 MGHDK, CDR2 SYGVNS. Germline trimming cut 5 bases from V and 4 bases from J; bases unmatched to any gene: 4. The CDR3 is 13 amino acids. CDR3 bases: TGTGCCAGCAGTCAGGGGGTAGGCTATGGCTACACCTTC. Translating gives CASSQGVGYGYTF.

This rearrangement joins TRBV27 to TRBJ2-1, with 9 bases aligning to TRBD2. The V gene's germline CDR1 is MNHEY and CDR2 SMNVEV (reference sequence). The CDR3 has 15 residues. J was trimmed by 4 bases and V by 8 bases; bases with no gene match: 9. CDR3 amino acids: CASASGTSFYNEQFF. The CDR3 coding sequence is TGTGCCAGCGCCTCCGGGACTAGCTTTTACAATGAGCAGTTCTTC.

This rearrangement joins TRBV25-1 to TRBJ1-6, with TRBD1 matching 9 bases. The germline gives CDR1 MGHDK, CDR2 SYGVNS. With V trimmed by 3 bases and J by 6 bases, 3 bases remained unmatched. This CDR3 region has 15 residues. CDR3 amino acids: CASSERTGANSPLHF. CDR3 nucleotides: TGTGCCAGCAGTGAGCGGACAGGGGCTAATTCACCCCTCCACTTT.

The CDR3 spells CASSLTPDSKEQYF. In nucleotides, the CDR3 is TGCGCCAGCAGCTTAACGCCCGACTCGAAGGAGCAGTACTTC. This rearrangement joins TRBV5-1 to TRBJ2-7; the D is unclear. Trimming took off 2 bases at V and 7 bases at J, with 16 bases between the two ends. CDR1 is SGHRS, CDR2 YFSETQ, per germline. The CDR3 covers 14 residues.

The V gene is TRBV6-2 or TRBV6-3, the J gene TRBJ2-7; 10 bases match TRBD2. This CDR3 contains 16 residues. The J segment lost 2 bases and the V segment lost 6 bases, leaving 10 bases of the junction unmatched. Germline V gene data show CDR1 as MNHEY and CDR2 as SVGEGT. The CDR3 loop is CASSQLAGPTTYEQYF. Here the CDR3 DNA reads TGTGCCAGCAGCCAACTAGCGGGACCGACAACCTACGAGCAGTACTTC.

This clone was recorded once. This chain connects TRBV11-2 to TRBJ2-3; no clear D. The germline V gene has CDR1 SGHAT and CDR2 FQNNGV. The CDR3 consists of 14 residues. The ends were cut back, 4 bases at V and 0 bases at J, with 8 bases in the middle. CDR3 bases: TGTGCCAGCAGCTCGGAGACTAGCACAGATACGCAGTATTTT. This codes for CASSSETSTDTQYF.

This clone was counted only a few times. The chain uses TRBV9 and TRBJ2-7; D gene ambiguous. Germline V gene lookup returns CDR1 SGDLS and CDR2 YYNGEE. This CDR3 has 13 residues. Trimming shortened V by 4 bases and J by 0 bases, and 8 bases separated the two germline ends. In nucleotides, the CDR3 is TGTGCCAGCAGCCCCTATAGCTCCTACGAGCAGTACTTC. Protein product: CASSPYSSYEQYF.

The gene calls are TRBV6-6 and TRBJ2-2; D uncertain. CDR3 size: 12 residues. V lost 8 bases and J lost 4, with 8 bases in between. Germline CDR1 reads MNHNY; CDR2 reads SVGAGI (reference sequence). This chain's CDR3 is CASELSTGELFF. Here the CDR3 DNA reads TGTGCCAGCGAGTTGTCCACCGGGGAGCTGTTTTTT.

The chain couples TRBV11-3 to TRBJ2-5; 7 bases line up with TRBD1. With V trimmed by 5 bases and J by 4 bases, 13 bases remained unmatched. CDR3 size: 16 residues. Germline V CDR1 and CDR2: SGHNT, YENEEA. For the CDR3, the DNA is TGTGCCAGCAGCCCCGACAGGGTTTCATCGGGAGAGACCCAGTACTTC. It codes for CASSPDRVSSGETQYF.

The gene calls are TRBV19 and TRBJ1-1, with TRBD1 identical over 9 bases. The V gene end was trimmed by 6 bases and the J gene end by 5 bases; junction bases not matched to a gene: 4. The CDR3 consists of 13 residues. From germline, CDR1 is LNHDA and CDR2 SQIVND (reference sequence). This CDR3 is CASSRDRDTEAFF. DNA for the CDR3: TGTGCCAGTAGCCGGGACAGGGATACTGAAGCTTTCTTT.

The gene calls are TRBV7-9 and TRBJ2-5, with 16 bases matching TRBD2. Losses at the gene ends were 5 bases for V and 4 bases for J; bases not matched to a gene: 7. The CDR3 runs 17 residues. Per germline, CDR1 SEHNR and CDR2 FQNEAQ (reference sequence). CDR3 coding DNA: TGTGCCAGCAGCCTCCCGGGACTAGCGGGAGGGGGAGAGACCCAGTACTTC. Protein: CASSLPGLAGGGETQYF.

The chain has TRBV6-5 and TRBJ1-6; D perhaps matches TRBD1 (6 bases). The V end lost 2 bases, the J end lost 5 bases, and 10 bases lay between the germline ends. Germline V gene sequence: CDR1 MNHEY, CDR2 SVGAGI. CDR3 length equals 15 residues. The CDR3 nucleotides read TGTGCCAGCAGTTACGAAACAGGGAATAATTCACCCCTCCACTTT. Residues: CASSYETGNNSPLHF.

The chain has TRBV21-1 and TRBJ2-2; the table's D call TRBD2 went unverified against the DNA. TRBV21-1 is noted as a pseudogene. CDR3 length equals 14 residues. CDR3 in amino acids: CASSKVEGTGELFF. CDR3 nucleotides: TGTGCCAGCAGCAAAGTGGAGGGAACCGGGGAGCTGTTTTTT.

The gene calls are TRBV9 and TRBJ1-2, with 10 positions matching TRBD1. Germline V gene sequence: CDR1 SGDLS, CDR2 YYNGEE. This CDR3 region has 16 residues. With 3 bases clipped from V and 8 bases from J, the junction kept 13 bases outside the gene matches. As DNA, the CDR3 is TGTGCCAGCAGCGCGACAGGGGGCGCGAGTCAACGCGGCTACACCTTC. The encoded protein is CASSATGGASQRGYTF.

This chain links TRBV6-2 or TRBV6-3 with TRBJ2-7, with a tentative D call TRBD1 (5 bases). The CDR3 contains 14 residues. With 6 bases removed from V and 1 base from J, the gap between germline ends came to 13 bases. Germline-derived CDR1 and CDR2 are MNHEY and SVGEGT. For the CDR3, the DNA is TGTGCCAGCAGCGAGACAGATTGGTCCTACGAGCAGTACTTC. This translates into CASSETDWSYEQYF.

The chain uses TRBV11-2 and TRBJ2-1; unclear D gene. The germline V gene encodes CDR1 SGHAT and CDR2 FQNNGV. This CDR3 region has 15 residues. V gave up 0 bases and J gave up 13 bases, with 19 bases separating them. Here the CDR3 reads CASSLEGSSRSIQFF. The CDR3 DNA is TGTGCCAGCAGCTTAGAGGGTAGCTCACGGAGTATCCAGTTCTTC.

The chain has TRBV11-2 and TRBJ1-3; 7 nucleotides agree with TRBD1. CDR3 size: 18 residues. The junction had 23 bases not matched to a gene; V was cut back by 6 bases and J by 9 bases. CDR1 is SGHAT and CDR2 is FQNNGV in the germline V gene. CDR3 sequence: CASSYNAGTVGLWPTIYF. The CDR3 region has the DNA TGTGCCAGCAGTTATAATGCCGGGACAGTCGGGCTCTGGCCCACCATATATTTT.

This chain links TRBV2 with TRBJ1-2; TRBD1 is a possible D gene (5 bases). Germline CDR1 and CDR2: SNHLY and FYNNEI. V was shortened by 2 bases and J by 0 bases, with 13 bases between the two germline ends. The length of the CDR3 is 16 residues. The CDR3 nucleotides read TGTGCCAGCAGTGAAAGGGGAGGCCGCGCTAACTATGGCTACACCTTC. Its protein product is CASSERGGRANYGYTF.

V is TRBV2 and J is TRBJ1-2; TRBD1 might be the D (6 bases). V gave up 6 bases and J gave up 3 bases, with 11 bases separating them. There are 13 residues in the CDR3. Germline values: CDR1 SNHLY, CDR2 FYNNEI. Here the CDR3 reads CASRNRADYGYTF. DNA for the CDR3: TGTGCCAGCAGAAACAGGGCCGACTATGGCTACACCTTC.

This sequence joins TRBV27 and TRBJ2-7, with 10 nucleotides matching TRBD1. The CDR3 loop spans 13 amino acids. In germline, CDR1 is MNHEY, CDR2 SMNVEV (reference sequence). V was pared by 4 bases and J by 3 bases, with 0 bases of the junction left unmatched. Here the CDR3 reads CASSWDRGYEQYF. In DNA form, the CDR3 reads TGTGCCAGCAGTTGGGACAGGGGCTACGAGCAGTACTTC.

V and J are TRBV28 and TRBJ2-2; D might be TRBD2 (5 bases). The CDR3 sequence is 13 residues long. V lost 5 bases and J 1 base, leaving 5 bases between the germline ends. Germline CDR1 and CDR2: MDHEN and SYDVKM. The CDR3 sequence: CASSSGNTGELFF. CDR3 DNA sequence: TGTGCCAGCAGTAGCGGGAACACCGGGGAGCTGTTTTTT.

This clone was picked up one time. This chain joins TRBV27 and TRBJ2-1, with 11 bases identical to TRBD2. The CDR3 consists of 17 residues. V shed 2 bases, J shed 4 bases, and the junction held 7 bases outside the gene matches. Germline V gives CDR1 MNHEY, CDR2 SMNVEV (reference sequence). DNA of the CDR3: TGTGCCAGCAGTTTAAGGAGCACTAGCGGGAGTTACAATGAGCAGTTCTTC. It specifies CASSLRSTSGSYNEQFF.

The chain joins TRBV2 to TRBJ2-7; 8 nucleotides line up with TRBD2. After removal of 7 bases from V and 6 bases from J, the junction contained 11 bases not matched to a gene. This CDR3 contains 14 residues. Per germline, CDR1 SNHLY and CDR2 FYNNEI. CDR3 nucleotides: TGTGCCAGCAAGAACCTAGCGGGCCCGTTCGAGCAGTACTTC. It translates to CASKNLAGPFEQYF.

The chain couples TRBV6-5 to TRBJ2-7; 7 bases map to TRBD1. The V segment lost 0 bases and the J segment 6 bases; nucleotides outside the gene matches: 2. Per the germline V gene, CDR1 is MNHEY and CDR2 is SVGAGI. This CDR3 has 13 amino acids. CDR3 DNA sequence: TGTGCCAGCAGTTACTCCGGGACAGTCGAGCAGTACTTC. Amino acids: CASSYSGTVEQYF.

The chain uses TRBV2 and TRBJ2-5; 8 nucleotides agree with TRBD1. CDR3 size: 16 residues. The V segment lost 6 bases and the J segment 3 bases; nucleotides outside the gene matches: 12. The germline V gene has CDR1 SNHLY and CDR2 FYNNEI. CDR3 amino acids: CASRPRGRTVKETQYF. The CDR3 bases are TGTGCCAGCAGGCCCAGGGGGCGAACGGTCAAAGAGACCCAGTACTTC.

CDR3 protein: CASSSHSGSSYEQYF. CDR3 coding DNA: TGCGCCAGCAGCTCCCACAGTGGAAGCTCCTACGAGCAGTACTTC. The chain joins TRBV4-1 to TRBJ2-7; no firm D call. Per the germline V gene, CDR1 is MGHRA and CDR2 is YSYEKL. V gave up 5 bases and J gave up 0 bases, with 14 bases separating them. The CDR3 covers 15 residues.

This sequence joins TRBV7-8 and TRBJ1-6; tentative D call: TRBD1 (6 bases). The CDR3 covers 15 residues. The V gene's germline CDR1 is SGHVS and CDR2 FQNEAQ. V gave up 7 bases and J gave up 0 bases, with 10 bases separating them. The CDR3 region has the DNA TGTGCCAGCACGCTACAGGGCTCCTATAATTCACCCCTCCACTTT. Its protein product is CASTLQGSYNSPLHF.

The chain recombines TRBV19 with TRBJ2-7; 9 nucleotides agree with TRBD2. CDR1 is LNHDA, CDR2 SQIVND, per germline (reference sequence). CDR3 length equals 14 residues. With 5 bases clipped from V and 6 bases from J, the junction kept 8 bases outside the gene matches. Here the CDR3 DNA reads TGTGCCAGTAGTCCTGGGACTAGCCAGCGCGAGCAGTACTTC. Protein: CASSPGTSQREQYF.